These T cell receptor beta chains were read from a single sample in a study of shared clonotypes between healthy human individuals. Assay: immunoSEQ multiplex PCR; the TCRdb copy retains only in-frame clones and omits some. Of about half a million clones in the sample, approximately 80% were seen once. Sequenced: PBMCs. The receptor source for this set is a woman between 35 and 50 years old in good health. Some clones in this sample may be carry-over from other donors' samples. Each CDR3 is given with its conserved first and last residue. Size is omitted from some rows. Given values are once, few, many or a class for expanded clones.

clone_size v_call cdr3_aa
. TRBV15 CATSSSGREQYF
. TRBV5-3 CARSLRSGGEGEKLFF
few TRBV6-9 CASSIKGTEAFF
. TRBV7-9 CASSKPGQRNTEAFF
. TRBV5-1 CASSLDGDTEAFF
. TRBV29-1 CSVSRDTTVDEQFF
. TRBV28 CASSSSGGQGFYEQYF
. TRBV1 CTSTRASGSTDTQYF
. TRBV10-3 CAISDDRVKETQYF
once TRBV19 CASSMGDTQYF
. TRBV7-3 CASSLNGRGEQYF
. TRBV29-1 CSVNRDSGTEAFF
. TRBV7-9 CASSNSRGETQYF
. TRBV7-8 CASSLVGRQETQYF
. TRBV5-6 CASSPVGAGGHNEQFF
. TRBV5-1 CASSVGLSYGYTF
. TRBV29-1 CSASGDIEETQYF
. TRBV7-6 CASSLAVETQYF
. TRBV13 CASSLGGANGELFF
. TRBV7-8 CASSTRVAGGQAKFF
few TRBV5-5 CARAPGPRHETQYF
. TRBV5-4 CASRFSGTSGRGGQETQYF
once TRBV7-9 CASSPVPSYEQYF
. TRBV27 CASSSGIHEQYF